This entry is about one TCR beta chain. The same CDR3 arises from other DNA sequences in this sample as well. Study members were between about 18 and 95 years old and lived in approximately 25 US regions. Cohort assignment relied on participant-reported clinical history. Produced via immunoSEQ multiplex PCR; TCRdb's table is partial and in-frame only. Of about 320,000 clones in the sample, more than 90% were seen once. The entry originates in a study of blood T cell repertoires in COVID-19. Across the whole study: Samples representing acute and convalescent COVID-19 were sourced from the United States, Italy and Spain. The cDNA or gDNA used as material had been derived from T cells, B-cell-depleted T cells, or PBMCs.

Germline V gives CDR1 SGHTA, CDR2 FQGNSA. Trimming cost V 1 base and J 2 bases, with 5 bases left between them. CDR3 length: 13 residues. The chain employs TRBV7-2 and TRBJ1-1; D gene unclear. This TCR was recovered from a woman aged 25 to 39 who had been exposed to COVID-19. Sequenced sample: PBMCs or T cells enriched from blood (not recorded which). CDR3: CASSLVVNTEAFF. Here the CDR3 DNA reads TGTGCCAGCAGCTTAGTAGTTAACACTGAAGCTTTCTTT.